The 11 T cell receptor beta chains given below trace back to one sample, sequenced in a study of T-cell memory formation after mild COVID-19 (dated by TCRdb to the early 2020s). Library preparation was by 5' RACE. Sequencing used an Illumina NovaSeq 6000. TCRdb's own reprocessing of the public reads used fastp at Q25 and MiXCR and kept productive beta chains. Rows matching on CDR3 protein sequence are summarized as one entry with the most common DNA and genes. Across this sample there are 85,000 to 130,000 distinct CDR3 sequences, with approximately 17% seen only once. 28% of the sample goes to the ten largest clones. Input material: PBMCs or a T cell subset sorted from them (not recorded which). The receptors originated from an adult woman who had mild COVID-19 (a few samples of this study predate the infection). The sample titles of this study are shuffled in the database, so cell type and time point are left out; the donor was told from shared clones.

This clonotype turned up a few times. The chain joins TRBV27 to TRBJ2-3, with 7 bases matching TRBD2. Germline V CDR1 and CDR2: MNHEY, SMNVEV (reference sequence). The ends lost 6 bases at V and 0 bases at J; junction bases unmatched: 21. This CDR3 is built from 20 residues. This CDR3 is CASSHVRVAGSVLSTDTQYF. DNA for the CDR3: TGTGCCAGCAGCCATGTCAGGGTAGCGGGTTCGGTTCTCAGCACAGATACGCAGTATTTT.

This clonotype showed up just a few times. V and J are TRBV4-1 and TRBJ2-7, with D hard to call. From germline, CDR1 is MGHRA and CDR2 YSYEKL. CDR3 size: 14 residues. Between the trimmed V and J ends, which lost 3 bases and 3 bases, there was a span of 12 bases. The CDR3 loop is CASSHSPGSYEQYF. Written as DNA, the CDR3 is TGCGCCAGCAGCCACTCCCCGGGCAGCTACGAGCAGTACTTC.

This CDR3 reads CASSSSRLGLAGGEQYF. The CDR3 DNA reads TGTGCCAGCAGTTCATCCCGGCTAGGACTAGCGGGAGGAGAGCAGTACTTC. The chain is built from TRBV7-9 and TRBJ2-7; 14 nucleotides agree with TRBD2. The CDR3 covers 17 residues. J lost 7 bases, V lost 6 bases, and 14 bases had no gene match. Germline V gene data show CDR1 as SEHNR and CDR2 as FQNEAQ (reference sequence).

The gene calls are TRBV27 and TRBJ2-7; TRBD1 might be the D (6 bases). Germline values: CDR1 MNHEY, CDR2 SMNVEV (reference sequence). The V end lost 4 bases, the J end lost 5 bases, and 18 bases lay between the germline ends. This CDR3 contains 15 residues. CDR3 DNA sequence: TGTGCCAGCAGTTGGAGGCAAGGGGGTTTGGACGAGCAGTACTTC. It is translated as CASSWRQGGLDEQYF.

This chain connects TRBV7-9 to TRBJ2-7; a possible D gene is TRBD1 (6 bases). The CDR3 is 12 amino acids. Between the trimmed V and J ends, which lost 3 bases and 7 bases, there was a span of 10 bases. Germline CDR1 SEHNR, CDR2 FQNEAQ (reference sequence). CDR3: CASSFPGEEQYF. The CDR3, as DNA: TGTGCCAGCAGCTTCCCAGGGGAGGAGCAGTACTTC. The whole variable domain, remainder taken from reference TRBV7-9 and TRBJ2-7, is DTGVSQNPRHKITKRGQNVTFRCDPISEHNRLYWYRQTLGQGPEFLTYFQNEAQLEKSRLLSDRFSAERPKGSFSTLEIQRTEQGDSAMYLCASSFPGEEQYFGPGTRLTVT.

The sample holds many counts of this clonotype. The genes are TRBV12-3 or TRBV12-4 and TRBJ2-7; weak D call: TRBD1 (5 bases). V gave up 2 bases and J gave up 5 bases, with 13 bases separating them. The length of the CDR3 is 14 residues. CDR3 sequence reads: CASSLYGQGNEQYF. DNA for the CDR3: TGTGCCAGCAGTTTATACGGGCAGGGCAACGAGCAGTACTTC.

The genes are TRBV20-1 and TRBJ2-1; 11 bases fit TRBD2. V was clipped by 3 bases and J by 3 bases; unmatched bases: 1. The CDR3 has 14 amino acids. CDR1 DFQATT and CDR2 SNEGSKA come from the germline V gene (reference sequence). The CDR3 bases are TGCAGTGCTAGGGGACTAGCGGACTACAATGAGCAGTTCTTC. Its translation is CSARGLADYNEQFF.

DNA of the CDR3: TGTGCCAGCAGCTTACAGGGGACAGGGGGGTCTGAAGCTTTCTTT. Encoded protein: CASSLQGTGGSEAFF. The J gene is TRBJ1-1, the V gene TRBV7-3, with 11 positions matching TRBD1. The germline V gene encodes CDR1 SGHTA and CDR2 FQGTGA. This CDR3 region has 15 residues. J gave up 6 bases and V 2 bases, and 5 bases lay outside the gene matches. The variable domain in full, with the rest retrieved from reference TRBV7-3 and TRBJ1-1, is GAGVSQTPSNKVTEKGKYVELRCDPISGHTALYWYRQSLGQGPEFLIYFQGTGAADDSGLPNDRFFAVRPEGSVSTLKIQRTERGDSAVYLCASSLQGTGGSEAFFGQGTRLTVV.

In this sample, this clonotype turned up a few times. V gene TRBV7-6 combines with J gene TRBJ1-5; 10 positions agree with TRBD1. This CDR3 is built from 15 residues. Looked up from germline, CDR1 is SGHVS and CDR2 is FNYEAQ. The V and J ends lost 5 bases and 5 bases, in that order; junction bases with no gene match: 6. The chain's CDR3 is CASSLGQGDYQPQHF. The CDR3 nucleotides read TGTGCCAGCAGCCTAGGACAGGGGGACTATCAGCCCCAGCATTTT.

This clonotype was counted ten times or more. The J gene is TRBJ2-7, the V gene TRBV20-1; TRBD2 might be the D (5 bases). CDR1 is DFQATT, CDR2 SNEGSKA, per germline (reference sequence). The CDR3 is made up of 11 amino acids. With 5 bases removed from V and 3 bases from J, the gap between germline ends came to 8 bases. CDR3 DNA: TGCAGTGCTCTTCGGGACTACGAGCAGTACTTC. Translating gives CSALRDYEQYF.

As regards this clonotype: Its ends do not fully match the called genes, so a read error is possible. CDR3 sequence reads: CASSLAVAAGGDNEQFF. In DNA form, the CDR3 reads TGTGCTAGCAGCTTAGCGGTTGCGGCGGGAGGGGACAATGAGCAGTTCTTC. The rearrangement uses TRBV7-7 and TRBJ2-1, with 9 nucleotides matching TRBD2. Germline CDR1 is SSHAT and CDR2 is FNYEAQ (reference sequence). The CDR3 runs 17 residues.